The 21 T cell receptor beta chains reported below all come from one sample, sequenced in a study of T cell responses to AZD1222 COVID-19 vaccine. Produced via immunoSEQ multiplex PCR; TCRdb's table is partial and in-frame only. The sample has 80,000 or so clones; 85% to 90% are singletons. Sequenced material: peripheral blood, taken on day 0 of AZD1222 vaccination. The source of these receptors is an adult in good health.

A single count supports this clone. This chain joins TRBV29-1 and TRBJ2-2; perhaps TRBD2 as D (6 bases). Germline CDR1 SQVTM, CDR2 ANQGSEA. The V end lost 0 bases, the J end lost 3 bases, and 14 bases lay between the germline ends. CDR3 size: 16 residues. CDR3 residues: CSVEDGGGLDTGELFF. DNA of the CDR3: TGCAGCGTTGAAGACGGGGGAGGTTTGGACACCGGGGAGCTGTTTTTT.

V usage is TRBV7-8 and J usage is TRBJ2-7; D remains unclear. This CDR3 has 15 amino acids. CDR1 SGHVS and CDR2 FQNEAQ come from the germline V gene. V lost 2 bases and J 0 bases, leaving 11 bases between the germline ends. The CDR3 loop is CASSLRRTTSYEQYF. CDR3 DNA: TGTGCCAGCAGCTTACGTCGGACCACCTCCTACGAGCAGTACTTC.

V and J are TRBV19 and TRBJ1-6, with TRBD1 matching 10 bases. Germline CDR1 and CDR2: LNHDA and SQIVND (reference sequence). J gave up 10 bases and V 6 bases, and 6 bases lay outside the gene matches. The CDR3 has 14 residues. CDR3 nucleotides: TGTGCCAGTAGCCAAGGGACAGGGGTCTCACCCCTCCACTTT. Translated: CASSQGTGVSPLHF.

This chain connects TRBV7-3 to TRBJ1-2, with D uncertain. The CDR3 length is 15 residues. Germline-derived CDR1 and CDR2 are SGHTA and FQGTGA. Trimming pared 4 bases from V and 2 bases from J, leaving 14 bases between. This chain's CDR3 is CASSSDSGDNYGYTF. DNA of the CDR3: TGTGCCAGCAGCTCAGACTCTGGTGACAACTATGGCTACACCTTC.

CDR3 sequence (DNA): TGTGCCAGCAGTTTGAGGAGGGGGAAGGGTGAAAAACTGTTTTTT. Translating gives CASSLRRGKGEKLFF. The chain uses TRBV27 and TRBJ1-4; D might be TRBD1 (6 bases). V was pared by 3 bases and J by 7 bases, with 15 bases between. CDR1 MNHEY and CDR2 SMNVEV come from the germline V gene (reference sequence). The CDR3 runs to 15 residues.

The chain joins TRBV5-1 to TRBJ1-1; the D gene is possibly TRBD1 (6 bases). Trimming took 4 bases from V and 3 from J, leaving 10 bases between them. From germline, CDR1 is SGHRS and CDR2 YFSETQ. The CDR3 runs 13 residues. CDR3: CASSQGPDTEAFF. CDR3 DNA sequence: TGCGCCAGCAGCCAGGGGCCTGACACTGAAGCTTTCTTT.

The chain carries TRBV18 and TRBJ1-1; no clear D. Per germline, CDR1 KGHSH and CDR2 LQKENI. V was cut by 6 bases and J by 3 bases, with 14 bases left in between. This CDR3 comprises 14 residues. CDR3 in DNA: TGTGCCAGCTCCCCGGCGGGGATCGACACTGAAGCTTTCTTT. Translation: CASSPAGIDTEAFF.

This CDR3 is CASSPISQGKNTEAFF. CDR3 in DNA: TGTGCCAGCAGCCCAATAAGCCAGGGCAAGAACACTGAAGCTTTCTTT. The rearrangement links TRBV11-2 to TRBJ1-1; possible D gene TRBD1, 5 bases. Germline assignment: CDR1 SGHAT and CDR2 FQNNGV. Trimming cost V 5 bases and J 1 base, with 17 bases left between them. The CDR3 has 16 residues.

CDR3 in amino acids: CASSFERGGYNEQFF. In DNA form, the CDR3 reads TGTGCCAGCAGTTTTGAGCGGGGGGGGTACAATGAGCAGTTCTTC. The chain joins TRBV11-2 to TRBJ2-1, with 10 bases that match TRBD2. CDR3 length equals 15 residues. CDR1 and CDR2 from the germline V gene are SGHAT and FQNNGV. Trimming at V came to 6 bases and at J to 4 bases, leaving 6 bases not matched to a gene.

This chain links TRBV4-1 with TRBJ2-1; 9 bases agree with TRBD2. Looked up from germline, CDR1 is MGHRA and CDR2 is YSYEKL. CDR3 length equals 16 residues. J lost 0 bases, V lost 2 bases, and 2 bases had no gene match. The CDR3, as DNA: TGCGCCAGCAGCCAACAAGCGGGGGGCTCCTACAATGAGCAGTTCTTC. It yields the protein CASSQQAGGSYNEQFF.

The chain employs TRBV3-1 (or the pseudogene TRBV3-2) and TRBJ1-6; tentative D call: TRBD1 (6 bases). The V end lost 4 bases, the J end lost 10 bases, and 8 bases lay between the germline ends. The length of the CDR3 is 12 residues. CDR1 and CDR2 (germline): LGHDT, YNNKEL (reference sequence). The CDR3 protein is CASSRTGSPLHF. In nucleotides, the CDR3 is TGTGCCAGCAGCCGTACAGGGTCACCCCTCCACTTT.

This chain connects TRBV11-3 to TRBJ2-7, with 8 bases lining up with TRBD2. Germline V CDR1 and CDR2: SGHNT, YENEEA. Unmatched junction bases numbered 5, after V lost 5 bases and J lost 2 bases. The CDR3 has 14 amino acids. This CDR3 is CASSLSGVTYEQYF. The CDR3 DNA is TGTGCCAGCAGCCTTAGCGGGGTAACCTACGAGCAGTACTTC.

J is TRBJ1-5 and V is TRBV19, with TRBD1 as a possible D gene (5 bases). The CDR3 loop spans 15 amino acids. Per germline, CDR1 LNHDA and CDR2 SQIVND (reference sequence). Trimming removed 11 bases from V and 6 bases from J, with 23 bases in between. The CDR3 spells CAGLPDGPRGQPQHF. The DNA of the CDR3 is TGTGCCGGCTTACCGGACGGCCCGAGGGGTCAGCCCCAGCATTTT.

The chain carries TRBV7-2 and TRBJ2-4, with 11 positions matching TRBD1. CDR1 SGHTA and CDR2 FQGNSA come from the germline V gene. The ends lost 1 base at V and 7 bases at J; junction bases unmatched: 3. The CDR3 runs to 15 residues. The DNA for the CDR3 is TGTGCCAGCAGCTTAGATGGGACAGGGGGGAACATTCAGTACTTC. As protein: CASSLDGTGGNIQYF.

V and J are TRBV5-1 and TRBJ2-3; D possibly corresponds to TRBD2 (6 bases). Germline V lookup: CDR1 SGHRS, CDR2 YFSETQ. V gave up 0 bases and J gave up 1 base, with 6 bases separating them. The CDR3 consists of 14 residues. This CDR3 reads CASSLAGGTDTQYF. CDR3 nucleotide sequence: TGCGCCAGCAGCTTGGCGGGGGGCACAGATACGCAGTATTTT.

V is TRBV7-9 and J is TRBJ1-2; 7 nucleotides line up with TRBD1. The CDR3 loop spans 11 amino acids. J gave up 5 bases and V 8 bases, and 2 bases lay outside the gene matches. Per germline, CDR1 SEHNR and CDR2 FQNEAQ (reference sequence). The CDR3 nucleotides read TGTGCCAGCGGACAGGTGTATGGCTACACCTTC. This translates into CASGQVYGYTF.

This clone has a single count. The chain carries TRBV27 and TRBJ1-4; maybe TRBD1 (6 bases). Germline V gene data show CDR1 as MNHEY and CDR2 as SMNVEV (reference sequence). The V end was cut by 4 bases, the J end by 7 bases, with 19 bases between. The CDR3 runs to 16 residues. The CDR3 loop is CASSSHRGGRGEKLFF. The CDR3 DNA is TGTGCCAGCAGTTCACACCGAGGGGGGAGGGGTGAAAAACTGTTTTTT.

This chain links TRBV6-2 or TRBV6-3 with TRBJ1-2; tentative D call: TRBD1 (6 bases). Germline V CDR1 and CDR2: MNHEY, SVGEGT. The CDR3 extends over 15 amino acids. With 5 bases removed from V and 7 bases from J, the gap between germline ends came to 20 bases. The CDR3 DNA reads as TGTGCCAGCAGTAACAGGGTTCAGGGACGTAGTGGCTACACCTTC. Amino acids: CASSNRVQGRSGYTF.

The CDR3 DNA is TGTGCCAGCAGGGGGCTCGGTGAGACCCAGTACTTC. Encoded protein: CASRGLGETQYF. The rearrangement joins TRBV7-2 to TRBJ2-5, with a possible D match to TRBD1 (5 bases). V gave up 6 bases and J gave up 5 bases, with 10 bases separating them. The CDR3 covers 12 residues. Germline V lookup: CDR1 SGHTA, CDR2 FQGNSA.

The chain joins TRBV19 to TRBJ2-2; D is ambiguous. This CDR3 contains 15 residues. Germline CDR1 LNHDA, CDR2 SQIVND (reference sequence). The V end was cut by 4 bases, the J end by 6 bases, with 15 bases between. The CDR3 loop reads CASSTLGFGAGELFF. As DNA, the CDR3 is TGTGCCAGTAGTACTCTGGGCTTTGGGGCCGGGGAGCTGTTTTTT.

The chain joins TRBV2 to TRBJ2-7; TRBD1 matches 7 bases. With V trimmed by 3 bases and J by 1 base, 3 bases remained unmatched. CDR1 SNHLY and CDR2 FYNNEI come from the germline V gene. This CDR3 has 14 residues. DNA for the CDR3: TGTGCCAGCAGTGAGGGACAGTCATCCTACGAGCAGTACTTC. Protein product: CASSEGQSSYEQYF.